The clone carrying this T cell receptor (beta chain) was detected once. Distinct nucleotide sequences in the sample also encode this CDR3. The data derive from a study of blood T cell repertoires in COVID-19. For the study at large: Acute and convalescent COVID-19 specimens originated in the United States, Italy and Spain. Sample material is recorded as cDNA or gDNA derived from T cells, B-cell-depleted T cells, or PBMCs.

In the source study's methods: Cell counts per sample came from amplifying reference gene primers. This table comes from immunoSEQ multiplex PCR, and its TCRdb copy is limited to in-frame clones, with some not included. V, J and clone size are taken as reported in that table, and D and trimming were inferred from the DNA itself. The sample includes 80,000 or so clones, about 80% of them seen just once. This TCR was sampled from a woman aged 70-85 years with acute or convalescent COVID-19. Sequencing was done on a sample of peripheral blood.

CDR3 DNA: TGTGCCAGCAGTTTCTGGGGGGGTGAAAAACTGTTTTTT. This codes for CASSFWGGEKLFF. The V gene is TRBV12-3 or TRBV12-4, the J gene TRBJ1-4, with a tentative D call TRBD1 (5 bases). V lost 3 bases, J lost 7 bases, and 9 bases lay in between. The CDR3 spans 13 residues.